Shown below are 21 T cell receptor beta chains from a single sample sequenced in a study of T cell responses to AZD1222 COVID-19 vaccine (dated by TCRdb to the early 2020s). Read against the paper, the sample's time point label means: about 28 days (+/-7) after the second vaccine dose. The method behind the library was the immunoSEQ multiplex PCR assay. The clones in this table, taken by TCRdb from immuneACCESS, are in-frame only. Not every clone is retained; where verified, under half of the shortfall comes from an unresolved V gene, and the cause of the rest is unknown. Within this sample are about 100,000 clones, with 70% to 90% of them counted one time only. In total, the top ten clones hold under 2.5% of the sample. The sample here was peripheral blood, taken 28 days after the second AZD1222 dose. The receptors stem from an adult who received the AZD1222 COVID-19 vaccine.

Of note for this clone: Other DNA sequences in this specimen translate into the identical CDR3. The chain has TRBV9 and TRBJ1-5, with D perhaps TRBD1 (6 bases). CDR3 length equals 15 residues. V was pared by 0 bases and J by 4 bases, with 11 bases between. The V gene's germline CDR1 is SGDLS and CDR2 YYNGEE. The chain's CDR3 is CASSVGGGTNQPQHF. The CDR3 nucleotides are TGTGCCAGCAGCGTAGGAGGGGGTACTAATCAGCCCCAGCATTTT.

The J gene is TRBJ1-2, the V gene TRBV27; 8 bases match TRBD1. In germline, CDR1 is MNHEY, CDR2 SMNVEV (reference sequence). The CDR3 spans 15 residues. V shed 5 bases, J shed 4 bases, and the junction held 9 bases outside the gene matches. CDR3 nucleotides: TGTGCCAGCAGTCCAGGGACAGGCCAGACCTATGGCTACACCTTC. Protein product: CASSPGTGQTYGYTF.

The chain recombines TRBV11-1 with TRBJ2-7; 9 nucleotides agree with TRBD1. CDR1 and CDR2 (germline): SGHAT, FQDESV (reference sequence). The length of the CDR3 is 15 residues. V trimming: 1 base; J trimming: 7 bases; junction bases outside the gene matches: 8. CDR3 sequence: CASSLVQGASREQYF. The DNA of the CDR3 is TGTGCCAGCAGCTTAGTACAGGGGGCGTCGCGAGAGCAGTACTTC.

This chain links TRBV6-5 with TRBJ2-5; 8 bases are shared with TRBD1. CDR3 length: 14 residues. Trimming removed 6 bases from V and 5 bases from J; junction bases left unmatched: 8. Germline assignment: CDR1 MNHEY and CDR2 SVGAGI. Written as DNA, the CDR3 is TGTGCCAGCAGGCCGACAGGGGTGGGCGAGACCCAGTACTTC. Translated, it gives CASRPTGVGETQYF.

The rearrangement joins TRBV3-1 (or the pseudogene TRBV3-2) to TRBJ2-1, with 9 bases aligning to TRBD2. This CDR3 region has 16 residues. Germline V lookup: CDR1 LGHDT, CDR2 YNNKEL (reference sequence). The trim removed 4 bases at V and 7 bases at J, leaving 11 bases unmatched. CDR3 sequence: CASSPPGLASVNEQFF. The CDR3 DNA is TGTGCCAGCAGCCCTCCGGGACTAGCATCGGTAAATGAGCAGTTCTTC.

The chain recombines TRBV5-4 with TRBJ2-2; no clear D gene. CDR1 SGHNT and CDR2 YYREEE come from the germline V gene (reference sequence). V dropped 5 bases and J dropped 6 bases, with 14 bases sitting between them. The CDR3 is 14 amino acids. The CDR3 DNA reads TGTGCCAGCAGTACCGGCCTGTGGGCCGGGGAGCTGTTTTTT. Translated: CASSTGLWAGELFF.

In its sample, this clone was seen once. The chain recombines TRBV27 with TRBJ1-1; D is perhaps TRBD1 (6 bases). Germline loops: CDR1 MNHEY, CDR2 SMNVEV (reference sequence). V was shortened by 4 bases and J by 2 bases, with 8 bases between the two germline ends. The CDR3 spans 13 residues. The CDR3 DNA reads TGTGCCAGCAGTTACAGGGCCAACACTGAAGCTTTCTTT. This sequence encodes CASSYRANTEAFF.

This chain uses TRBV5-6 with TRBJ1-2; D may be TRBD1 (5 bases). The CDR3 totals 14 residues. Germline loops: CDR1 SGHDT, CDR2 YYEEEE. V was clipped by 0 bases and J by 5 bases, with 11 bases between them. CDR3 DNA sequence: TGTGCCAGCAGCTTGGGGGACTCCCAATATGGCTACACCTTC. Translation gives CASSLGDSQYGYTF.

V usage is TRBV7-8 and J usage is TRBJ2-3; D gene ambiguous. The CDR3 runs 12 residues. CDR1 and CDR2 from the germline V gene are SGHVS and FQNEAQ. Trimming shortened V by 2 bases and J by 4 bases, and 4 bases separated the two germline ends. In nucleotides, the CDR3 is TGTGCCAGCAGCTTACCCCCAGATACGCAGTATTTT. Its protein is CASSLPPDTQYF.

DNA of the CDR3: TGTGCCAGCAGCCAACAGGGTAACAATGAGCAGTTCTTC. Protein sequence: CASSQQGNNEQFF. V and J are TRBV4-2 and TRBJ2-1; possible D gene TRBD1, 5 bases. Germline CDR1 LGHNA, CDR2 YNFKEQ. The V and J ends lost 2 bases and 5 bases respectively, with 7 bases between them. The CDR3 has 13 amino acids.

CDR3 in DNA: TGTGCCAGCAGCGTCTCGGGACTACGCCAAGAGACCCAGTACTTC. Amino acids: CASSVSGLRQETQYF. The chain links TRBV9 to TRBJ2-5; 7 bases are a match to TRBD2. V lost 2 bases and J lost 1; bases outside the gene matches: 5. Looked up from germline, CDR1 is SGDLS and CDR2 is YYNGEE. The CDR3 contains 15 residues.

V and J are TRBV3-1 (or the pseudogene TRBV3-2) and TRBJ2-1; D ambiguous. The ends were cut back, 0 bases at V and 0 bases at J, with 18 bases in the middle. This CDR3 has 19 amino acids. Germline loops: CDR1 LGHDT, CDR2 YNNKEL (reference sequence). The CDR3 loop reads CASSQDGSSPSSSYNEQFF. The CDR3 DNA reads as TGTGCCAGCAGCCAAGACGGAAGCAGCCCTTCGAGCTCCTACAATGAGCAGTTCTTC.

The CDR3 nucleotides are TGTGCCAGCAGCCAATCGAGAACCGGGGAGCTGTTTTTT. Its translation is CASSQSRTGELFF. This chain uses TRBV7-3 with TRBJ2-2; D is unclear. Germline V CDR1 and CDR2: SGHTA, FQGTGA. The V gene lost 5 bases and the J gene lost 5 bases, with 9 bases spanning the gap. This CDR3 is 13 amino acids long.

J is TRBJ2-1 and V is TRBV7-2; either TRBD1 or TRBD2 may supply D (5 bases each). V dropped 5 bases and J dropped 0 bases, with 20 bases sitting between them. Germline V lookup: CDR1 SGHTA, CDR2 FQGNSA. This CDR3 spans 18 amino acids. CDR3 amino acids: CASSTPHTGTDSYNEQFF. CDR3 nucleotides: TGTGCCAGCAGCACCCCCCATACCGGGACGGACTCCTACAATGAGCAGTTCTTC. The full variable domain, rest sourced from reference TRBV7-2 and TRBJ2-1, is GAGVSQSPSNKVTEKGKDVELRCDPISGHTALYWYRQSLGQGLEFLIYFQGNSAPDKSGLPSDRFSAERTGGSVSTLTIQRTQQEDSAVYLCASSTPHTGTDSYNEQFFGPGTRLTVL.

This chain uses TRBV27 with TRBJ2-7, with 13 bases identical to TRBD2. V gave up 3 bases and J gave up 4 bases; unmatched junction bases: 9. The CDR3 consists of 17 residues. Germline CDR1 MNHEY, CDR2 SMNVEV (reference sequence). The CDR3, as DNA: TGTGCCAGCAGTTTTTCAGGCGGGACTAGCGGGACTTACGAGCAGTACTTC. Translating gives CASSFSGGTSGTYEQYF.

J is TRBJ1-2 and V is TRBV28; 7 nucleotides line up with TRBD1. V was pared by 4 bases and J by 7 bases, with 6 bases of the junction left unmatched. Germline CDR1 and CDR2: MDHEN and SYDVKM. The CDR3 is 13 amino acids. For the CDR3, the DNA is TGTGCCAGCAGTTCCTCAGGGGGTCGTGGCTACACCTTC. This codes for CASSSSGGRGYTF.

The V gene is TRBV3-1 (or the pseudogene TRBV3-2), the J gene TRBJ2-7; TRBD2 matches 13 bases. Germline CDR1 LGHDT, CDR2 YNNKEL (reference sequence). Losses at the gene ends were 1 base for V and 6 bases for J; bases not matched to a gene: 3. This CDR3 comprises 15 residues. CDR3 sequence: CASSQGTSGRGEQYF. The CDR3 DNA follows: TGTGCCAGCAGCCAAGGAACTAGCGGGAGGGGCGAGCAGTACTTC.

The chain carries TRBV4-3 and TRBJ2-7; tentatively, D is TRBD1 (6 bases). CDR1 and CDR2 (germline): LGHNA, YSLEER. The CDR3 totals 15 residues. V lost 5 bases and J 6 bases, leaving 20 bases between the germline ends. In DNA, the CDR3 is TGCGCCAGCAGCACCTATGTACAGGGTTCGGGCGAGCAGTACTTC. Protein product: CASSTYVQGSGEQYF.

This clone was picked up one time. The CDR3 protein is CASSLGGLAGWTQYF. CDR3 sequence (DNA): TGTGCCAGCAGCTTAGGAGGACTAGCGGGATGGACCCAGTACTTC. The rearrangement joins TRBV7-2 to TRBJ2-5; 12 bases map to TRBD2. The CDR3 spans 15 residues. V lost 1 base to trimming and J lost 7 bases; unmatched junction nucleotides: 4. Germline-derived CDR1 and CDR2 are SGHTA and FQGNSA.

The CDR3 nucleotides read TGTGCCAGCAGCCAATCTTCACCAGTTTTCACAGATACGCAGTATTTT. Residues: CASSQSSPVFTDTQYF. The rearrangement uses TRBV16 and TRBJ2-3; D call uncertain. Trimming pared 0 bases from V and 2 bases from J, leaving 12 bases between. There are 16 residues in the CDR3. Germline loops: CDR1 KGHSY, CDR2 FQNENV.

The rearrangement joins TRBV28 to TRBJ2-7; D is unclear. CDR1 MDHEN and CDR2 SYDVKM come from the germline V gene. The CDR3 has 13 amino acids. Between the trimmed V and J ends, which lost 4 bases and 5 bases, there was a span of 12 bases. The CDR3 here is CASSSDPPHEQYF. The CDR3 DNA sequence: TGTGCCAGCAGTTCCGATCCTCCCCACGAGCAGTACTTC.